This TCR beta chain was recorded in a study of shared T cell receptors in the human thymus. Produced via immunoSEQ multiplex PCR; TCRdb's table is partial and in-frame only. The top ten clones hold roughly 0.02% of a sample with about 380,000 clones, 85% to 95% of them seen once. V was clipped by 2 bases and J by 3 bases, with 8 bases between them. CDR3 length: 13 residues. CDR1 is SGHNT, CDR2 YYREEE, per germline (reference sequence). Sequenced sample: thymocytes. The V gene is TRBV5-4, the J gene TRBJ1-2; unclear D gene. This sequence originates from a human donor. The CDR3 DNA reads as TGTGCCAGCAGCTTACGGGGATACTATGGCTACACCTTC. Protein: CASSLRGYYGYTF. The full variable domain, with the rest looked up from reference TRBV5-4 and TRBJ1-2, is ETGVTQSPTHLIKTRGQQVTLRCSSQSGHNTVSWYQQALGQGPQFIFQYYREEENGRGNFPPRFSGLQFPNYSSELNVNALELDDSALYLCASSLRGYYGYTFGSGTRLTVV.